This T cell receptor (beta chain) was sequenced for a study of T cells in localized non-small cell lung cancer. Regarding the study as a whole: In adjacent lung appeared a median around 56 of the top 100 tumor clones. Sequencing covered just one tumor region, so heterogeneity cannot be ruled out.

Using immunoSEQ multiplex PCR, the repertoire was profiled, and TCRdb retains in-frame clones only, with some absent. The sample yields tens of thousands of clones, about 90% seen once. This clone was recorded once. Antigen: not known. The sequences come from peripheral blood, collected before any cancer treatment. This TCR was sampled from a female donor at least 60 years old with stage I lung adenocarcinoma.

For the CDR3, the DNA is TGTGCCAGCAGTCTGACTAGCCAGACCCAGTACTTC. This codes for CASSLTSQTQYF. The rearrangement joins TRBV14 to TRBJ2-5, with TRBD2 identical over 7 bases. V was pared by 6 bases and J by 6 bases, with 4 bases of the junction left unmatched. CDR1 is SGHDN and CDR2 is FVKESK in the germline V gene. The CDR3 totals 12 residues.